These T cell receptor beta chains were read from a single sample in a study of beta chain features in type 1 diabetes. Libraries were prepared by immunoSEQ multiplex PCR; TCRdb keeps only in-frame clonotypes and omits some of them. The sample records 300,000 to 350,000 clones, 15% to 20% being singletons. The sequencing sample was made of naive CD4+ T cells from blood. These TCRs come from a woman aged 18-29 years in good health. CDR3s include the opening cysteine and the closing phenylalanine or tryptophan. Fields, in order: V gene, J gene, D gene, clone size, CDR3 DNA, CDR3 protein. A D gene is named only where the DNA matches it firmly. A row's size may be missing; if present it is once, few, many or a size class.

V: TRBV11-3
J: TRBJ2-1
D: NA
size: few
DNA: TGTGCCAGCAGCGTCCTGAATGAGCAGTTCTTC
CDR3: CASSVLNEQFF

V: TRBV7-3
J: TRBJ1-1
D: TRBD1
size: NA
DNA: TGTGCCAGCAGCTCACAGGGGGTTACTGAAGCTTTCTTT
CDR3: CASSSQGVTEAFF

V: TRBV7-9
J: TRBJ2-1
D: NA
size: NA
DNA: TGTGCCAGCAGCTTAGCTGGCCTAGCCTACAATGAGCAGTTCTTC
CDR3: CASSLAGLAYNEQFF

V: TRBV10-3
J: TRBJ2-6
D: TRBD2
size: few
DNA: TGTGCCATCGGAGGACTAGCGGGAGCTGGGGCCAACGTCCTGACTTTC
CDR3: CAIGGLAGAGANVLTF

V: TRBV9
J: TRBJ2-3
D: TRBD2
size: few
DNA: TGTGCCAGCAGCGTAGTGGCTAGCGGGGGCACAGATACGCAGTATTTT
CDR3: CASSVVASGGTDTQYF

V: TRBV18
J: TRBJ1-6
D: TRBD1
size: NA
DNA: TGTGCCAGCTCACAGACAGGGGGCAGTTCACCCCTCCACTTT
CDR3: CASSQTGGSSPLHF

V: TRBV18
J: TRBJ2-7
D: TRBD2
size: NA
DNA: TGTGCCAGCTCACTCGAGCGGGAGAGTACCTACGAGCAGTACTTC
CDR3: CASSLERESTYEQYF

V: TRBV5-1
J: TRBJ2-1
D: NA
size: NA
DNA: TGCGCCAGCAGCTTGGACAGGGTGGATGAGCAGTTCTTC
CDR3: CASSLDRVDEQFF

V: TRBV4-3
J: TRBJ2-5
D: TRBD1
size: few
DNA: TGCGCCAGCAGCCAAGAATACAGGGGGGTGGTGGAGACCCAGTACTTC
CDR3: CASSQEYRGVVETQYF

V: TRBV7-6
J: TRBJ2-2
D: NA
size: NA
DNA: TGTGCCAGCAGCTTAAACAACCGGGATATGGCCGGGGAGCTGTTTTTT
CDR3: CASSLNNRDMAGELFF

V: TRBV12-5
J: TRBJ2-3
D: NA
size: few
DNA: TGTGCTAGTGGTTTGGTACACCTCTTAACGGGATCTTCTAGCACAGATACGCAGTATTTT
CDR3: CASGLVHLLTGSSSTDTQYF

V: TRBV7-9
J: TRBJ2-3
D: NA
size: NA
DNA: TGTGCCAGCAGCCCCCTTTCCGATACGCAGTATTTT
CDR3: CASSPLSDTQYF

V: TRBV30
J: TRBJ2-1
D: NA
size: NA
DNA: TGTGCCTGGAGTGTAACGGGTACGGTGACTCCGGGTCGGAAGTTCTTC
CDR3: CAWSVTGTVTPGRKFF

V: TRBV7-2
J: TRBJ1-1
D: NA
size: few
DNA: TGTGCCAGCACCCCTCCTCGGGGGAACACTGAAGCTTTCTTT
CDR3: CASTPPRGNTEAFF

V: TRBV7-9
J: TRBJ2-7
D: NA
size: few
DNA: TGTGCCAGCACCTCATTGGAGGAGACCTACGAGCAGTACTTC
CDR3: CASTSLEETYEQYF

V: TRBV25-1
J: TRBJ2-3
D: NA
size: NA
DNA: TGTGCCAGCAGTACACGTGGTGTTGGCACAGATACGCAGTATTTT
CDR3: CASSTRGVGTDTQYF

V: TRBV2
J: TRBJ2-2
D: TRBD2
size: NA
DNA: TGTGCCAGCAGTGGCGCGGGTGGGACTAGCGGGAGGGCCTTCGGGGAGCTGTTTTTT
CDR3: CASSGAGGTSGRAFGELFF

V: TRBV5-1
J: TRBJ2-4
D: NA
size: NA
DNA: TGCGCCAGCAGCTTGGTGACAGATAGCAAAAACATTCAGTACTTC
CDR3: CASSLVTDSKNIQYF

V: TRBV7-9
J: TRBJ2-1
D: TRBD2
size: few
DNA: TGTGCCAGCAGCCCTCTAGCGGGAGCCGAGAATGAGCAGTTCTTC
CDR3: CASSPLAGAENEQFF

V: TRBV5-1
J: TRBJ2-2
D: NA
size: few
DNA: TGCGCCAGCAGCTCCAGGTACCCCGGGGAGCTGTTTTTT
CDR3: CASSSRYPGELFF

V: TRBV4-1
J: TRBJ2-1
D: NA
size: NA
DNA: TGCGCCAGCAGCCAACCTCTAGCGGAGCAGTTCTTC
CDR3: CASSQPLAEQFF

V: TRBV4-2
J: TRBJ2-7
D: TRBD1
size: few
DNA: TGTGCCAGCAGCCCAACTGGACAGGGGGTTTTATACGAGCAGTACTTC
CDR3: CASSPTGQGVLYEQYF

V: TRBV18
J: TRBJ1-1
D: TRBD1
size: NA
DNA: TGTGCCAGCGCCGAAGGGGGCATGAATGAAGCTTTCTTT
CDR3: CASAEGGMNEAFF

V: TRBV7-9
J: TRBJ1-2
D: NA
size: few
DNA: TGTGCCAGCAGCGGGGCGGGATCAGGCTACACCTTC
CDR3: CASSGAGSGYTF

V: TRBV7-2
J: TRBJ2-1
D: TRBD2
size: few
DNA: TGTGCCAGCAGCTCAAGGACTAGCTTTCCGATGGGTGAGCAGTTCTTC
CDR3: CASSSRTSFPMGEQFF

V: TRBV5-1
J: TRBJ2-7
D: NA
size: NA
DNA: TGCGCCAGCAGCTTGGCCGCGAATGGCGAGCAGTACTTC
CDR3: CASSLAANGEQYF

V: TRBV5-1
J: TRBJ2-6
D: NA
size: few
DNA: TGCGCTGTGGGGGGAGAGGCCAACGTCCTGACTTTC
CDR3: CAVGGEANVLTF

V: TRBV30
J: TRBJ2-5
D: TRBD1
size: NA
DNA: TGTGCCTGGAGTACGGTGACAGGGATTCAAGAGACCCAGTACTTC
CDR3: CAWSTVTGIQETQYF

V: TRBV25-1
J: TRBJ1-5
D: TRBD1
size: few
DNA: TGTGCCAGCAGTGATTCAGGGGGAAGTCAGCCCCAGCATTTT
CDR3: CASSDSGGSQPQHF

V: TRBV11-2
J: TRBJ2-7
D: NA
size: few
DNA: TGTGCCAGCAGCTCGTCCGGGACTTACTACGAGCAGTACTTC
CDR3: CASSSSGTYYEQYF

V: TRBV29-1
J: TRBJ2-3
D: TRBD2
size: NA
DNA: TGCAGCGTTGAAGAGCGGGAGGGCCAAGATACGCAGTATTTT
CDR3: CSVEEREGQDTQYF